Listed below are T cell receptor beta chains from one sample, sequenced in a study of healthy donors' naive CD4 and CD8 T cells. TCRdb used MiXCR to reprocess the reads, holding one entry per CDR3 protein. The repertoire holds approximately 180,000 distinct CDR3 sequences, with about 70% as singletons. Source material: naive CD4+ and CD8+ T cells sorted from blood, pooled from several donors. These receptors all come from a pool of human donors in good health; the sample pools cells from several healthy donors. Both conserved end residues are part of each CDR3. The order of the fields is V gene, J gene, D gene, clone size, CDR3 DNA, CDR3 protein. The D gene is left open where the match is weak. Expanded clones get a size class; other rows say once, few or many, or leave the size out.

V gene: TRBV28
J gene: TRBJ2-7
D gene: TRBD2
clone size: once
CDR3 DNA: TGTGCCAGCAGTCCCTCCACTAGCGGGAGCCGCGAGCAGTACTTC
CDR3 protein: CASSPSTSGSREQYF

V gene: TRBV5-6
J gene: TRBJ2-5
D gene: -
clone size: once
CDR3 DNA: TGTGCCAGCAGCTTGCCCGGGAGCAGAGAGACCCAGTACTTC
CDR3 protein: CASSLPGSRETQYF

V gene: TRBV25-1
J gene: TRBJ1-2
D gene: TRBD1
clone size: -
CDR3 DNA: TGTGCCAGCAGTGACCAGACAGGGAATGGCTACACCTTC
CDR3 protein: CASSDQTGNGYTF

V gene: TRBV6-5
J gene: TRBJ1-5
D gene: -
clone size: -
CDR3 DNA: TGTGCCAGCAGTTCAAGGGGGGCAGGAGATCAGCCCCAGCATTTT
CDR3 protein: CASSSRGAGDQPQHF

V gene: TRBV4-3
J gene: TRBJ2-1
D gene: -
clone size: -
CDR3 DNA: TGCGCCAGCAGCCACCTCAATGAGCAGTTCTTC
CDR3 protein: CASSHLNEQFF

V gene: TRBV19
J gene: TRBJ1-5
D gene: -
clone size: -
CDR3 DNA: TGTGCCAGTAGCCCCTACAATCAGCCCCAGCATTTT
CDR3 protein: CASSPYNQPQHF

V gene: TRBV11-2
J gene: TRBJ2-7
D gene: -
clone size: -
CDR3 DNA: TGTGCCAGCAGCTTACAGGGTTCTTTAGGCTACGAGCAGTACTTC
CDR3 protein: CASSLQGSLGYEQYF

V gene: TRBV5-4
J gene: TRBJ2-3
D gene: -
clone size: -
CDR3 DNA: TGTGCCAGCTGGGATAGCGGTCCTTATAGCACAGATACGCAGTATTTT
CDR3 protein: CASWDSGPYSTDTQYF

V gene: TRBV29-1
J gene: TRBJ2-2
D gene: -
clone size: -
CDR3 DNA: TGCAGCGTTGGCCCCGACCCCCGGCGGTGGAACACCGGGGAGCTGTTTTTT
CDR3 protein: CSVGPDPRRWNTGELFF

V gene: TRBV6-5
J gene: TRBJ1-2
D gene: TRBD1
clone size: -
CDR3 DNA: TGTGCCAGCAGCCTCTACACAGGGGGCGGCTACACCTTC
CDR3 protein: CASSLYTGGGYTF

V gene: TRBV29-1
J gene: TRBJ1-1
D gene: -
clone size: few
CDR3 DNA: TGCAGCGTTGTACGGAGACCAAACACTGAAGCTTTCTTT
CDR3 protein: CSVVRRPNTEAFF

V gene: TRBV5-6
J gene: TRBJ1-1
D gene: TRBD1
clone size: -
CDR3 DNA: TGTGCCAGCAGTCGGACAGGGTCTGAAGCTTTCTTT
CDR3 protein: CASSRTGSEAFF

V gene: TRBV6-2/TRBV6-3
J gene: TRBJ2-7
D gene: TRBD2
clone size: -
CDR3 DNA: TGTGCCAGCAGTGCCGGGACTAGCGGGATCCCACAGTACTTC
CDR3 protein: CASSAGTSGIPQYF

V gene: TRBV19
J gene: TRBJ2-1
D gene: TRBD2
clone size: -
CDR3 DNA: TGTGCCAGTAGTATACTGACAATCGGACTAGCGGGAGTGTCCAGCTCCTACAATGAGCAGTTCTTC
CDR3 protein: CASSILTIGLAGVSSSYNEQFF

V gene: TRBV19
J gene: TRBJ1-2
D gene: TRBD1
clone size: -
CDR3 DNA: TGTGCCAGTAGTGTCCCGGGACAGATCCCTAACTATGGCTACACCTTC
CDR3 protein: CASSVPGQIPNYGYTF

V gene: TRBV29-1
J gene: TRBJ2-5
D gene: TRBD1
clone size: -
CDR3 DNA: TGCAGCGCGGACAGGCTCCAAGAGACCCAGTACTTC
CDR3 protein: CSADRLQETQYF

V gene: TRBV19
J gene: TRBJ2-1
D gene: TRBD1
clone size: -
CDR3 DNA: TGTGCCAGTAGGGACAGGGGCTTCCCGGGTGGCAATGAGCAGTTCTTC
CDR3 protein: CASRDRGFPGGNEQFF

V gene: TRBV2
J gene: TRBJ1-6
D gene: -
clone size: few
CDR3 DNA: TGTGCCAGCAGTGAAGGGGGAAATTCACCCCTCCACTTT
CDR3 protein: CASSEGGNSPLHF

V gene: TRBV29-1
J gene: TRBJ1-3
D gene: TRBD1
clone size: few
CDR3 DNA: TGCAGCGTGCGCCAGGGGGCCTCCTCTGGAAACACCATATATTTT
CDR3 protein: CSVRQGASSGNTIYF

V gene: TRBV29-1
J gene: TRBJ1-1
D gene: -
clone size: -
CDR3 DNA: TGCAGCGTTGAACGGCTGATGAACACTGAAGCTTTCTTT
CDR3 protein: CSVERLMNTEAFF

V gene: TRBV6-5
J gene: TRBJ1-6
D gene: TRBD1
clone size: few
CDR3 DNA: TGTGCCAGCAGTTACACTGGGACAGGGGAATCACCCCTCCACTTT
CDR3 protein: CASSYTGTGESPLHF

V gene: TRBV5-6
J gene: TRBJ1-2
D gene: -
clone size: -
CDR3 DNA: TGTGCCAGCAGAGTAGGGTCGTTCTATGGCTACACCTTC
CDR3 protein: CASRVGSFYGYTF

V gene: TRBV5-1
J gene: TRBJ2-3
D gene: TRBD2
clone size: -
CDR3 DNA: TGCGCCAGCAGCTTGCAACTAGCGGGAGGCGCAGATACGCAGTATTTT
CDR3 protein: CASSLQLAGGADTQYF

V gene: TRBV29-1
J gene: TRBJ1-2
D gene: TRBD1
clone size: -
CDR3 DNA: TGCAGCGTTGAAGTGGGAGACAGGGGCCGATATGGCTACACCTTC
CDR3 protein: CSVEVGDRGRYGYTF

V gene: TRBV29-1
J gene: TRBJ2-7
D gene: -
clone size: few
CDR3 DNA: TGCAGCGTGGCCGTGGGGAGCTCCTACGAGCAGTACTTC
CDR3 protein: CSVAVGSSYEQYF

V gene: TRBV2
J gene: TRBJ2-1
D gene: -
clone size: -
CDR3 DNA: TGTGCCAGCAGGGGAACTCTGGAGCAGTTCTTC
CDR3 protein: CASRGTLEQFF

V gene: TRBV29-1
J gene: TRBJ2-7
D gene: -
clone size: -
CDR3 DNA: TGCAGCGTTCGGCTAACCTACGAGCAGTACTTC
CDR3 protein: CSVRLTYEQYF

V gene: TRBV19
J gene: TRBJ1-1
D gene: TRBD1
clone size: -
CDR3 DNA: TGTGCCAGTAGTGACAGGGTCTCAACTGAAGCTTTCTTT
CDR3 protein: CASSDRVSTEAFF

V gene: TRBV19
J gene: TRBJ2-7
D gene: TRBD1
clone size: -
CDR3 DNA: TGTGCCAGTAATACCTCCGGGACAGAGGTCGAGCAGTACTTC
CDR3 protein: CASNTSGTEVEQYF

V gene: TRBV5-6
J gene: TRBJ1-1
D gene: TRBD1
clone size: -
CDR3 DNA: TGTGCCAGCAGCTTGGAGGACAGGGAGATCACTGAAGCTTTCTTT
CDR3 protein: CASSLEDREITEAFF

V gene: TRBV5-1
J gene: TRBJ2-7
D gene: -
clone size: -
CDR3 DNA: TGCGCCAGCAGTACAGACAGTTTCGAGCAGTACTTC
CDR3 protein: CASSTDSFEQYF

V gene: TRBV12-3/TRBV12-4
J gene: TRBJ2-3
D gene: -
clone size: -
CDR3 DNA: TGTGCCAGCAGTTGGGGCGGGACAAGCACAGATACGCAGTATTTT
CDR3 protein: CASSWGGTSTDTQYF

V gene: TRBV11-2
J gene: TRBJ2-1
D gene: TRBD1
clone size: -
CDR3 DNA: TGTGCCAGCAGCCCCCGCCAGGGACAGGGCATCGACAATGAGCAGTTCTTC
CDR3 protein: CASSPRQGQGIDNEQFF

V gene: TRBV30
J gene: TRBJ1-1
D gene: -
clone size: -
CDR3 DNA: TGTGCCTGGCGCCAGCGGTGGGGGCAAACTGAAGCTTTCTTT
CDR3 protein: CAWRQRWGQTEAFF

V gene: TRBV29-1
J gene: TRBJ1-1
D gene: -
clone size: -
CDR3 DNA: TGCAGCGTTGAACACCGCGGCAAGAACACTGAAGCTTTCTTT
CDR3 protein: CSVEHRGKNTEAFF

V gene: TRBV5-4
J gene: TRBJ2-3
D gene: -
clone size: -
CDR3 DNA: TGTGCCAGCAGCATATTAACAGATACGCAGTATTTT
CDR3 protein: CASSILTDTQYF

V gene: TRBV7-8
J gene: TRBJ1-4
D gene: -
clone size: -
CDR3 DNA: TGTGCCAGCAGCACGACAATGACAGGCGAAAAACTGTTTTTT
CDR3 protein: CASSTTMTGEKLFF

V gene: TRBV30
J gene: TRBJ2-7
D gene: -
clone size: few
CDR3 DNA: TGTGCCTGGAGTGCGGACCTCAACGGGTACGAGCAGTACTTC
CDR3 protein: CAWSADLNGYEQYF

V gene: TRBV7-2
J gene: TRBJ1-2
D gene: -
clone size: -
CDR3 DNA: TGTGCCAGCAGCTTAGCAAGGGAGTTGTACTATGGCTACACCTTC
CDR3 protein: CASSLARELYYGYTF

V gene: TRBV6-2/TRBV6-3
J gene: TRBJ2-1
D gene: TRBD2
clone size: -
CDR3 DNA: TGTGCCAGCAGTTACTCAGCTTCTAGCGGGGACTACAATGAGCAGTTCTTC
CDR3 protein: CASSYSASSGDYNEQFF

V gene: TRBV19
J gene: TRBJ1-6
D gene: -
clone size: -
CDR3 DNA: TGTGCCAGTAGTATATTCGTGGATTCACCCCTCCACTTT
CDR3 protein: CASSIFVDSPLHF

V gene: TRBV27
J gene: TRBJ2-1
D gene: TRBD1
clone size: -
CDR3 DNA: TGTGCCAGCAGTTGGGGGACAGGGAGGAATGAGCAGTTCTTC
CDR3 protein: CASSWGTGRNEQFF

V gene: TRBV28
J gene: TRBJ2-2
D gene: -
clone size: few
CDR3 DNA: TGTGCCAGCAGTTTTCAATTGTGGTCCGGGGAGCTGTTTTTT
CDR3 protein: CASSFQLWSGELFF

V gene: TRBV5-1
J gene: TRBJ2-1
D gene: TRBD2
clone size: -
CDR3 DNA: TGCGCCAGCAGCTTGAGCCGGGGAGGGCTCGATGAGCAGTTCTTC
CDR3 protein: CASSLSRGGLDEQFF

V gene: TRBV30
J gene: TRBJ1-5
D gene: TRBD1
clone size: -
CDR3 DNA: TGTGCCTGGAGTCCCTCAGACAGGGCCGATCAGCCCCAGCATTTT
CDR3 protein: CAWSPSDRADQPQHF

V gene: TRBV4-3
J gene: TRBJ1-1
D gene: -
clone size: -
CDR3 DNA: TGCGCCAGCAGCCAGAGCCTGAACACTGAAGCTTTCTTT
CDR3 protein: CASSQSLNTEAFF

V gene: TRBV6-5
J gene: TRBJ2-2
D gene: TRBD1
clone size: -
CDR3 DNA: TGTGCCAGCAGCCACGACAGGGGGAACACCGGGGAGCTGTTTTTT
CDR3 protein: CASSHDRGNTGELFF

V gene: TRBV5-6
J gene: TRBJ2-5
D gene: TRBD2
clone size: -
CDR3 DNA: TGTGCCAGCAGCTCCCCGACTAGCGATCGGCAGACCCAGTACTTC
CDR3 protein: CASSSPTSDRQTQYF

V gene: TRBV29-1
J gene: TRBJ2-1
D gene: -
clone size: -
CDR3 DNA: TGCAGCGTTGTAGGGACCACGGTGGACAATGAGCAGTTCTTC
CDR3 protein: CSVVGTTVDNEQFF

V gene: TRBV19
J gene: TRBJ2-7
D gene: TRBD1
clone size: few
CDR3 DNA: TGTGCCAGTACCCCCGGGACAGGGACCTACGAGCAGTACTTC
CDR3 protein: CASTPGTGTYEQYF

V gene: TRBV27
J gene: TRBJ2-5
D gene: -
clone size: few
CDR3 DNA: TGTGCCAGCAGCTGGACAGGGAGGGACCAAGAGACCCAGTACTTC
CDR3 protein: CASSWTGRDQETQYF